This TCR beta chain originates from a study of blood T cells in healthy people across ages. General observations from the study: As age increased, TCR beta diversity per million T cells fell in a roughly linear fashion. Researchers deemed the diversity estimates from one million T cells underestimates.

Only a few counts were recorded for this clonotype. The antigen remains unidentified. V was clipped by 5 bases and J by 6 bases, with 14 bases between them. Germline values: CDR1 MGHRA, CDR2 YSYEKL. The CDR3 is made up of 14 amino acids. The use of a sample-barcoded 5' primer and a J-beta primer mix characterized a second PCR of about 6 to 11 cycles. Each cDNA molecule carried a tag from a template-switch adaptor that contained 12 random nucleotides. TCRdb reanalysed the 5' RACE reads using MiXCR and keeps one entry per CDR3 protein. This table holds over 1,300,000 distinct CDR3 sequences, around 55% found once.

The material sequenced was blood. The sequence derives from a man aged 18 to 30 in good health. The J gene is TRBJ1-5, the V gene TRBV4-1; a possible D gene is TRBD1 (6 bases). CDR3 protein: CASSGHRVGQPQHF. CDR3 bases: TGCGCCAGCAGCGGCCACAGGGTAGGTCAGCCCCAGCATTTT.